Shown below are 18 T cell receptor beta chains from a single sample sequenced in a study of Ad26.COV2.S vaccination and SARS-CoV-2 variants. Indicated treatment: around 19 received Ad26.COV2.S at low or high dose, single or two shots; about 5 received placebo; per-sample allocation not given. Specimens were obtained on day 63 following the first vaccine or placebo injection. Profiled with immunoSEQ multiplex PCR; TCRdb holds only in-frame clones, not every one. There are some 480,000 clones in the sample; roughly 89% occur only once, and around 13% lies in the top ten. Sequenced here: peripheral blood, sampled in a trial of Ad26.COV2.S vaccine versus placebo. The receptors come from a person aged 18-65 years who received the Ad26.COV2.S COVID-19 vaccine or a placebo.

The CDR3 coding sequence is TGTGCCAGCTCACCAGGGTGGGGCACGGACGGGAATACGCAGTATTTT. It encodes CASSPGWGTDGNTQYF. V usage is TRBV18 and J usage is TRBJ2-3; D may match TRBD1 or TRBD2 (5 bases each). Trimming pared 2 bases from V and 7 bases from J, leaving 19 bases between. The germline V gene has CDR1 KGHSH and CDR2 LQKENI. The CDR3 has 16 residues.

The chain carries TRBV2 and TRBJ2-2; a weak D match, TRBD1 (6 bases). Trimming pared 6 bases from V and 5 bases from J, leaving 16 bases between. CDR1 is SNHLY, CDR2 FYNNEI, per germline. This CDR3 spans 15 amino acids. The CDR3 region is CASRDRRRGTGELFF. The CDR3 nucleotides read TGTGCCAGCAGAGACAGGAGACGAGGGACCGGGGAGCTGTTTTTT.

The gene calls are TRBV5-1 and TRBJ1-1; TRBD1 is a possible D gene (5 bases). With 0 bases removed from V and 3 bases from J, the gap between germline ends came to 12 bases. The germline V gene has CDR1 SGHRS and CDR2 YFSETQ. The CDR3 is 15 residues long. This chain's CDR3 is CASSLALGRDTEAFF. The CDR3 region has the DNA TGCGCCAGCAGCTTGGCCCTGGGGCGCGACACTGAAGCTTTCTTT.

The V and J genes are TRBV28 and TRBJ1-5; D remains ambiguous. Trimming took 0 bases from V and 7 from J, leaving 7 bases between them. This CDR3 has 13 residues. Germline loops: CDR1 MDHEN, CDR2 SYDVKM. The CDR3 here is CASSLWAGQPQHF. DNA of the CDR3: TGTGCCAGCAGTTTATGGGCCGGCCAGCCCCAGCATTTT.

The rearrangement uses TRBV28 and TRBJ2-3; D is ambiguous. Germline V lookup: CDR1 MDHEN, CDR2 SYDVKM. This CDR3 spans 15 amino acids. V was clipped by 2 bases and J by 2 bases, with 11 bases between them. The CDR3 region has the DNA TGTGCCAGCAGTTTAAGGGCGGTAACCACAGATACGCAGTATTTT. Residues: CASSLRAVTTDTQYF. The full variable domain, completed using reference TRBV28 and TRBJ2-3, is DVKVTQSSRYLVKRTGEKVFLECVQDMDHENMFWYRQDPGLGLRLIYFSYDVKMKEKGDIPEGYSVSREKKERFSLILESASTNQTSMYLCASSLRAVTTDTQYFGPGTRLTVL.

The chain joins TRBV21-1 to TRBJ2-5. TRBV21-1 is flagged as a pseudogene. The CDR3 has 15 residues. The CDR3 nucleotides read TGTGCCAGCAGCAATGAAAGGCCAGAACAAGAGACCCAGTACTTC. Translating gives CASSNERPEQETQYF.

The CDR3 DNA follows: TGTGCAAGTCGCTTAGCCGCGAGGTTCAAACAGCCCCAGCATTTT. This translates into CASRLAARFKQPQHF. The chain carries TRBV12-2 and TRBJ1-5. TRBV12-2 is a known pseudogene. The CDR3 is 15 residues long.

This clone occurred a few times. CDR3 sequence reads: CASSLHRNYGYTF. The CDR3 region has the DNA TGTGCCAGCAGTTTACACAGAAACTATGGCTACACCTTC. The V gene is TRBV28, the J gene TRBJ1-2; D remains ambiguous. The germline gives CDR1 MDHEN, CDR2 SYDVKM. Between the trimmed V and J ends, which lost 2 bases and 2 bases, there was a span of 6 bases. CDR3 length equals 13 residues.

The rearrangement uses TRBV27 and TRBJ2-5, with 9 bases identical to TRBD1. With 6 bases clipped from V and 2 bases from J, the junction kept 13 bases outside the gene matches. CDR3 length equals 17 residues. Germline CDR1 and CDR2: MNHEY and SMNVEV (reference sequence). The CDR3 is CASRPGQGLVDQETQYF. CDR3 bases: TGTGCCAGCAGGCCGGGACAGGGTCTCGTTGATCAAGAGACCCAGTACTTC.

The chain couples TRBV19 to TRBJ2-7; no clear D gene. The germline V and J ends were trimmed by 3 bases and 5 bases, with 14 bases remaining between them. Germline V gives CDR1 LNHDA, CDR2 SQIVND (reference sequence). The CDR3 consists of 14 residues. The CDR3: CASSILLGSHEQYF. As DNA, the CDR3 is TGTGCCAGTAGTATTCTACTGGGTTCCCACGAGCAGTACTTC.

The rearrangement joins TRBV9 to TRBJ2-1; either TRBD1 or TRBD2 may supply D (5 bases each). The CDR3 consists of 17 residues. Germline values: CDR1 SGDLS, CDR2 YYNGEE. V was cut by 4 bases and J by 1 base, with 18 bases left in between. The CDR3, as DNA: TGTGCCAGCAGCCGCCCCAACCGGGACGGTTCCTACAATGAGCAGTTCTTC. This translates into CASSRPNRDGSYNEQFF.

V is TRBV7-9 and J is TRBJ2-1, with 10 bases fitting TRBD2. Germline CDR1 reads SEHNR; CDR2 reads FQNEAQ (reference sequence). The CDR3 has 15 amino acids. J lost 2 bases, V lost 5 bases, and 3 bases had no gene match. CDR3 protein: CASSPSGRAYNEQFF. The CDR3 bases are TGTGCCAGCAGCCCCAGCGGGAGGGCCTACAATGAGCAGTTCTTC.

V gene TRBV9 combines with J gene TRBJ2-2; D unresolved. This CDR3 spans 13 amino acids. Germline CDR1 SGDLS, CDR2 YYNGEE. Between the trimmed V and J ends, which lost 3 bases and 6 bases, there was a span of 9 bases. CDR3 residues: CASSDRFAGELFF. Written as DNA, the CDR3 is TGTGCCAGCAGCGACCGGTTTGCCGGGGAGCTGTTTTTT. The complete variable domain, with remaining parts taken from reference TRBV9 and TRBJ2-2, reads DSGVTQTPKHLITATGQRVTLRCSPRSGDLSVYWYQQSLDQGLQFLIQYYNGEERAKGNILERFSAQQFPDLHSELNLSSLELGDSALYFCASSDRFAGELFFGEGSRLTVL.

This clone was seen only once. This chain connects TRBV11-2 to TRBJ2-1, with 12 nucleotides matching TRBD2. The J segment lost 2 bases and the V segment lost 1 base, leaving 3 bases of the junction unmatched. CDR1 and CDR2 (germline): SGHAT, FQNNGV. The CDR3 runs 17 residues. CDR3 DNA: TGTGCCAGCAGCTTAGGGTCTAGCGGGAGGGCCTACAATGAGCAGTTCTTC. This gives the protein CASSLGSSGRAYNEQFF.

This chain uses TRBV18 with TRBJ2-3; 13 positions agree with TRBD2. CDR3 length: 20 amino acids. The V segment lost 0 bases and the J segment 0 bases; nucleotides outside the gene matches: 9. Germline V gives CDR1 KGHSH, CDR2 LQKENI. CDR3 region: CASSPPTSGRARSSTDTQYF. CDR3 DNA sequence: TGTGCCAGCTCACCACCCACTAGCGGGAGGGCGAGATCTAGCACAGATACGCAGTATTTT.

J is TRBJ2-6 and V is TRBV30; D unclear. The germline gives CDR1 GTSNPN, CDR2 SVGIG (reference sequence). V lost 5 bases, J lost 0 bases, and 11 bases lay in between. The CDR3 has 15 residues. CDR3 sequence reads: CAWGFTASGANVLTF. For the CDR3, the DNA is TGTGCCTGGGGATTTACAGCCTCTGGGGCCAACGTCCTGACTTTC.

The V call is TRBV11-2, the J call TRBJ2-5; possibly TRBD2 for D (6 bases). The CDR3 sequence is 13 residues long. With 3 bases removed from V and 2 bases from J, the gap between germline ends came to 7 bases. CDR1 and CDR2 (germline): SGHAT, FQNNGV. CDR3 DNA sequence: TGTGCCAGCAGCTTTGGGGGGCAAGAGACCCAGTACTTC. Translation gives CASSFGGQETQYF.

V is TRBV6-5 and J is TRBJ2-1; 8 nucleotides match TRBD2. The CDR3 consists of 15 residues. The V gene's germline CDR1 is MNHEY and CDR2 SVGAGI. The V and J ends lost 6 bases and 1 base, in that order; junction bases with no gene match: 5. In nucleotides, the CDR3 is TGTGCCAGCAGAGCACTAGCGGTGTCCTACAATGAGCAGTTCTTC. Its protein product is CASRALAVSYNEQFF.